Presented here are 8 T cell receptor beta chains from one specimen sequenced in a study of control samples from healthy donors and cancer patients. Profiling relied on immunoSEQ multiplex PCR, and the TCRdb table lists in-frame clones only, not all of them. The table shows about 120,000 clones, with around 90% occurring only once. The sequenced sample was blood. The source of these receptors is a man aged 45-60 years in good health.

This chain's CDR3 is CASSFIFSDKETQYF. The CDR3 DNA reads TGTGCCAGCAGCTTCATCTTTAGCGACAAAGAGACCCAGTACTTC. The V and J genes are TRBV11-2 and TRBJ2-5; D is perhaps TRBD2 (5 bases). This CDR3 contains 15 residues. Germline V gives CDR1 SGHAT, CDR2 FQNNGV. Trimming removed 3 bases from V and 3 bases from J, with 14 bases in between.

This clone was counted between two and nine times. The V call is TRBV10-3, the J call TRBJ2-3, with 11 bases identical to TRBD2. The CDR3 is made up of 19 amino acids. Germline assignment: CDR1 ENHRY and CDR2 SYGVKD. J lost 0 bases, V lost 6 bases, and 14 bases had no gene match. The CDR3 is CAIRPGTSGQQKSTDTQYF. CDR3 DNA: TGTGCCATCAGACCAGGGACTAGCGGTCAACAAAAAAGCACAGATACGCAGTATTTT.

V and J are TRBV19 and TRBJ1-1; a weak D match, TRBD1 (5 bases). Germline loops: CDR1 LNHDA, CDR2 SQIVND (reference sequence). Trimming removed 5 bases from V and 1 base from J, with 14 bases in between. The CDR3 covers 15 residues. The CDR3 DNA follows: TGTGCCAGTAGTGCCATCGACAGCCCGAACACTGAAGCTTTCTTT. Amino acid sequence: CASSAIDSPNTEAFF.

The V call is TRBV2, the J call TRBJ2-3; D possibly uses TRBD1 or TRBD2 (5 bases each). The CDR3 length is 16 residues. Trimming left V 5 bases short and J 8 bases short, with 23 bases between. The germline gives CDR1 SNHLY, CDR2 FYNNEI. This chain's CDR3 is CASSTIPGPVEGTQYF. The CDR3 coding sequence is TGTGCCAGCAGTACTATTCCGGGACCCGTGGAAGGTACGCAGTATTTT.

The V gene is TRBV4-2, the J gene TRBJ1-1, with 7 nucleotides matching TRBD1. Looked up from germline, CDR1 is LGHNA and CDR2 is YNFKEQ. V dropped 4 bases and J dropped 5; count of bases not matched to a gene: 13. CDR3 length: 16 residues. CDR3 coding DNA: TGTGCCAGCAGCCCGGACAGGTGGGGGGAGGGGACTGAAGCTTTCTTT. Translated, it gives CASSPDRWGEGTEAFF.

This clone has just one count. CDR3 DNA sequence: TGTGCTAGTGCCCCGGACAGGGACAGGGACATTCAGTACTTC. Protein product: CASAPDRDRDIQYF. The rearrangement uses TRBV12-5 and TRBJ2-4; TRBD1 agrees at 9 bases. The trim removed 7 bases at V and 8 bases at J, leaving 9 bases unmatched. The CDR3 has 14 amino acids. CDR1 and CDR2 (germline): LGHNT, FRNRAP.

The J gene is TRBJ1-2, the V gene TRBV19; D gene unclear. Between the trimmed V and J ends, which lost 0 bases and 1 base, there was a span of 6 bases. The CDR3 runs 14 residues. Germline loops: CDR1 LNHDA, CDR2 SQIVND (reference sequence). DNA for the CDR3: TGTGCCAGTAGTATAGAGGGAAATAACTATGGCTACACCTTC. Encoded protein: CASSIEGNNYGYTF.

The V and J genes are TRBV6-7 and TRBJ1-2, with D maybe TRBD1 (6 bases). TRBV6-7 is given ORF status, its function remaining uncertain. CDR3 length equals 14 residues. Trimming took 6 bases from V and 8 from J, leaving 19 bases between them. CDR3 amino acids: CASRETGLGEGYTF. The CDR3 nucleotides are TGTGCCAGCAGGGAGACAGGTCTCGGCGAGGGCTACACCTTC.